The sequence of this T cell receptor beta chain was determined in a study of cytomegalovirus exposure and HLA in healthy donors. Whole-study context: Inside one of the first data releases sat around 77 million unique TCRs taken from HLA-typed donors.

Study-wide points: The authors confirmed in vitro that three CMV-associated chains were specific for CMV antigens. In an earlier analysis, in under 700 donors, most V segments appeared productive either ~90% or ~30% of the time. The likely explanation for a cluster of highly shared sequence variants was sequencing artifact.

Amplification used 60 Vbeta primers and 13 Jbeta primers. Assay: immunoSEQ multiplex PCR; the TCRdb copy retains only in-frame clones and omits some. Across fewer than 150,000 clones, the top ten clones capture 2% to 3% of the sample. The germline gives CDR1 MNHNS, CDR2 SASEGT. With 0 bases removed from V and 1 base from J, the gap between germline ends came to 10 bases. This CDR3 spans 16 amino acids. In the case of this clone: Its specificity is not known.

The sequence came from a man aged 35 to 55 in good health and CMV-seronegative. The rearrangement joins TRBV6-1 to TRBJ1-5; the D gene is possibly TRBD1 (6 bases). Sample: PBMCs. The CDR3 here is CASSEAGQISNQPQHF. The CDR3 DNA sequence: TGTGCCAGCAGTGAAGCAGGACAGATAAGCAATCAGCCCCAGCATTTT.